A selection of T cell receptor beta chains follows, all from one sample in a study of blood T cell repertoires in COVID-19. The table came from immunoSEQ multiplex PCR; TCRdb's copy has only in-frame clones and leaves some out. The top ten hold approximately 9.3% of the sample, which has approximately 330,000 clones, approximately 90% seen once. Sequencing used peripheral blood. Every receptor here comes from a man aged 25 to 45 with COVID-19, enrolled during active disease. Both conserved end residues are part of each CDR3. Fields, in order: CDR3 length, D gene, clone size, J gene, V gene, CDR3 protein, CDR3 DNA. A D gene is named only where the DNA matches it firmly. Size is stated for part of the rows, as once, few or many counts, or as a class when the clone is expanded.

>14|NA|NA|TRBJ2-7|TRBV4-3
CASSQGTELYEQYF
TGCGCCAGCAGCCAAGGGACAGAGCTCTACGAGCAGTACTTC
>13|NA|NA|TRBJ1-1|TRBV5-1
CASSSVENTEAFF
TGCGCCAGCAGCTCGGTTGAGAACACTGAAGCTTTCTTT
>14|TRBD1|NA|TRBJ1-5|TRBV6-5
CASRIEGAAQPQHF
TGTGCCAGCAGAATAGAGGGGGCGGCCCAGCCCCAGCATTTT
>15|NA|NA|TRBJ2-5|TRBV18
CASSPRRGDQETQYF
TGTGCCAGCTCACCACGGCGGGGAGACCAAGAGACCCAGTACTTC
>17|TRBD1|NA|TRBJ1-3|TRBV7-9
CASATGTGVSDGNTIYF
TGTGCCAGCGCTACGGGGACAGGGGTTTCGGACGGAAACACCATATATTTT
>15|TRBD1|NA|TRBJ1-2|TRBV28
CASSLGQGPYYGYTF
TGTGCCAGCAGCTTAGGACAGGGCCCCTACTATGGCTACACCTTC
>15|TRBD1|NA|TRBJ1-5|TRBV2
CASSEEQGAGQPQHF
TGTGCCAGCAGTGAAGAGCAGGGGGCAGGGCAGCCCCAGCATTTT
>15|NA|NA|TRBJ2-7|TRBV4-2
CASSQRGYGNYEQYF
TGTGCCAGCAGCCAAAGGGGGTATGGGAACTACGAGCAGTACTTC
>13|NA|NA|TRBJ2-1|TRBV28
CASSPRGYNEQFF
TGTGCCAGCAGCCCCCGGGGTTACAATGAGCAGTTCTTC
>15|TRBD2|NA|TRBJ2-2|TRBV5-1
CASSLPSGNTGELFF
TGCGCCAGCAGCCTGCCTAGCGGGAATACCGGGGAGCTGTTTTTT
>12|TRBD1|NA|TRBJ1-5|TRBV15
CATRTGNQPQHF
TGTGCCACCAGGACAGGGAATCAGCCCCAGCATTTT
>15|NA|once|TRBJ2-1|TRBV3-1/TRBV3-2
CASSQGWGVYNEQFF
TGTGCCAGCAGCCAAGGGTGGGGGGTCTACAATGAGCAGTTCTTC
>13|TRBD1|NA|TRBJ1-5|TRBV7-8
CASSTDRDQPQHF
TGTGCCAGCAGCACCGACAGGGATCAGCCCCAGCATTTT
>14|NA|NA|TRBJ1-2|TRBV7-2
CASSFRSGNYGYTF
TGTGCCAGCAGCTTCCGCTCAGGGAACTATGGCTACACCTTC
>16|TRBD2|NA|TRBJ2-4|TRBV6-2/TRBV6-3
CASSGGAGLAKNIQYF
TGTGCCAGCAGCGGGGGGGCAGGGTTAGCCAAAAACATTCAGTACTTC
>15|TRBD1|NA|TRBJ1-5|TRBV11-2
CASSLGTGLNQPQHF
TGTGCCAGCAGCTTAGGGACAGGGTTAAATCAGCCCCAGCATTTT
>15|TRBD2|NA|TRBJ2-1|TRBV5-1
CASSLAAGGNNEQFF
TGCGCCAGCAGCTTGGCGGCGGGAGGCAACAATGAGCAGTTCTTC
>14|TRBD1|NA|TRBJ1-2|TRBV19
CASSIRGPNYGYTF
TGTGCCAGTAGTATAAGGGGGCCGAACTATGGCTACACCTTC
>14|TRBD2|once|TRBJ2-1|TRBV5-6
CASSFGTSGNEQFF
TGTGCCAGCAGCTTCGGGACTAGCGGGAATGAGCAGTTCTTC
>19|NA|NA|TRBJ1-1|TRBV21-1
CASSKEETDTELNNTEAFF
TGTGCCAGCAGTAAGGAAGAGACAGATACAGAACTTAATAACACTGAAGCTTTCTTT
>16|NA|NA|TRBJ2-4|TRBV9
CASSVDISTVQGIQYF
TGTGCCAGCAGCGTGGATATTTCGACGGTGCAGGGCATTCAGTACTTC
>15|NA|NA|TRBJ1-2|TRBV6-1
CASSEGWGRSIGYTF
TGTGCCAGCAGTGAAGGGTGGGGCCGCAGTATAGGCTACACCTTC
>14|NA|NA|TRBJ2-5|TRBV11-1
CASSFTRVQETQYF
TGTGCCAGCAGCTTTACGCGGGTCCAAGAGACCCAGTACTTC
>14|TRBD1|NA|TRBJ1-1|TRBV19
CASSPGQGRTEAFF
TGTGCCAGTAGCCCGGGACAGGGTCGAACTGAAGCTTTCTTT
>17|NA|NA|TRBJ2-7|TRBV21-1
CASSKTGTSGSINEQYF
TGTGCCAGCAGCAAAACCGGGACTAGCGGGAGTATAAACGAGCAGTACTTC
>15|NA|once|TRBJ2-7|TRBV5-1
CASSFLSGVSYEQYF
TGCGCCAGCAGCTTCTTATCAGGGGTTTCCTACGAGCAGTACTTC
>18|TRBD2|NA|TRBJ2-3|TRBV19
CASSRLGTSGVSTDTQYF
TGTGCCAGTAGTCGTCTCGGGACTAGCGGGGTAAGCACAGATACGCAGTATTTT